The source of this T cell receptor (beta chain) is a study of blood T cells in healthy people across ages (dated by TCRdb to between 2015 and 2016). In terms of the full investigation: In model experiments, template switching captured roughly one uniquely barcoded TCR beta cDNA molecule for every two T cells. Age-related changes in TCR beta repertoire diversity were measured in the study by deep sequencing normalized with unique cDNA molecular identifiers. The donors were split into four age groups: young (average about 16 years), middle-aged (about 40), aged (over 55) and long-lived (roughly 88). The study analyzed two additional independent replicas of 1 million unique cDNA reads from the same blood draw for two donors, one aged 18 to 30 and one aged 80 or older. To avoid experimental bias, donors of different ages were distributed randomly across sequencing lanes. What the authors observed across the whole study: Donor CMV infection status was unknown, potentially confounding age-related changes in expanded clonotypes. Estimates of total diversity from one million sequenced T cells were regarded as lower bounds and underestimates. Since profiling was done on bulk unsorted PBMCs, naive and antigen-experienced compartments could not be conclusively compared. There was a strong correlation between observed TCR beta diversity and the percentage of naive T cells measured by flow cytometry. Observed TCR beta diversity per million T cells fell roughly linearly with age, and a significant reduction was already apparent by age roughly 40. Compared with the aged group, more naive CD4+ T cells, fewer expanded clones and increased TCR diversity were shown by the long-lived group, suggesting age selection.

For this clonotype: Its target antigen remains unknown. It has no much larger one-base neighbor in the sample; base qualities were not kept.

Preparation of the library involved 5' RACE. The instrument was an Illumina HiSeq 2500. A second about 7 to 12 cycle PCR used a sample-barcoded 5' primer and a J-beta primer mix. Each TCR beta cDNA molecule received a unique molecular identifier from a template-switch 5' adaptor carrying 12 random nucleotides. Each sample yielded at least 2.5 million CDR3-containing paired-end reads. The Mint cDNA synthesis kit, primed by a TRBC-specific oligonucleotide, was used to synthesize first-strand cDNA from all RNA. After uracil-DNA glycosylase treatment, a first 18-cycle PCR used universal primers M1SS and BC2_uni_R on all cDNA. The study's processing was this. Normalization of each sample was performed by random selection of 1 million high-quality reads, each carrying a distinct molecular identifier. Instead of being binned into consensus sequences, reads that shared molecular identifiers were thrown out. CDR3 identification, clonotype clustering and error correction used MiTCR with a Q25 quality threshold and the strictest error-elimination algorithm. Lower-bound total TCR beta diversity was estimated with a nonparametric unseen species model using Euler transformation. The public sequencing data were trimmed at Q25 with fastp and processed into clonotypes with MiXCR by TCRdb, which kept only in-frame beta chains. CDR3 protein duplicates are merged, each entry listing the most common genes and DNA. None of the V and J calls come from the authors' own analysis; TCRdb made them. The sample has fewer than 700,000 distinct CDR3 sequences on record, approximately 40% of them singletons. Around 30% of the sample is in the top ten clones.

The approximately 41 donors, aged roughly 6 to 100 years, were systemically healthy Caucasian individuals from Russia. Around 10 milliliters of peripheral blood were drawn from each donor into EDTA-treated Vacutainer tubes. Ficoll-Paque density-gradient centrifugation was used to isolate PBMCs, with at least 6.5 million per sample. Trizol reagent was used to extract total RNA from the PBMCs, yielding at least 5 micrograms per sample. The percentages of naive CD45RAhigh/CD27high T cells were determined by flow cytometry on a PBMC aliquot from every donor. Reading from cysteine to phenylalanine, the CDR3 counts 15 amino acids. Only the CDR3 part of the read is kept: 45 bases, read in frame from the first base. Trimming removed 4 bases from V and 3 bases from J; the gene matches leave 5 bases unexplained. According to the germline V gene, CDR1 reads SGHVS and CDR2 reads FQNEAQ.

Sequenced input: blood. This TCR was recovered from a man at least 80 years old in good health. The V and J segments used are TRBV7-8 and TRBJ2-1; 8 central nucleotides agree with TRBD2. The base sequence is TGTGCCAGCAGCTCGAGCGGGGGTCGCTACAATGAGCAGTTCTTC. Its translation reads: CASSSSGGRYNEQFF. With the portions outside the CDR3 filled from the reference TRBV7-8 and TRBJ2-1 genes, the complete variable region becomes GAGVSQSPRYKVAKRGQDVALRCDPISGHVSLFWYQQALGQGPEFLTYFQNEAQLDKSGLPSDRFFAERPEGSVSTLKIQRTQQEDSAVYLCASSSSGGRYNEQFFGPGTRLTVL.